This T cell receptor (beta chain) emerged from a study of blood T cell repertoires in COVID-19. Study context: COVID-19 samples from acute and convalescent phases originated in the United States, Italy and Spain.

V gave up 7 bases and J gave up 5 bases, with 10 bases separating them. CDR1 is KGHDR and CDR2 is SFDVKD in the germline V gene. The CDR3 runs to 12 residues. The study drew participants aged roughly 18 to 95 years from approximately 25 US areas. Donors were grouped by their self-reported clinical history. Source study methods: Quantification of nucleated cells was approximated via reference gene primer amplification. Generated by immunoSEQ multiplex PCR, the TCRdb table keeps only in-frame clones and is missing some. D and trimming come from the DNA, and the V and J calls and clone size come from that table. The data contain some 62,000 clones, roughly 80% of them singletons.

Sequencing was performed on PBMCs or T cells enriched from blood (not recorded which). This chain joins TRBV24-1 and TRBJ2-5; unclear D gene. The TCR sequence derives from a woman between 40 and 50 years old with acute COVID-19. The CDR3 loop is CATSRGWETQYF. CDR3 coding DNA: TGTGCCACCAGCAGAGGTTGGGAGACCCAGTACTTC.